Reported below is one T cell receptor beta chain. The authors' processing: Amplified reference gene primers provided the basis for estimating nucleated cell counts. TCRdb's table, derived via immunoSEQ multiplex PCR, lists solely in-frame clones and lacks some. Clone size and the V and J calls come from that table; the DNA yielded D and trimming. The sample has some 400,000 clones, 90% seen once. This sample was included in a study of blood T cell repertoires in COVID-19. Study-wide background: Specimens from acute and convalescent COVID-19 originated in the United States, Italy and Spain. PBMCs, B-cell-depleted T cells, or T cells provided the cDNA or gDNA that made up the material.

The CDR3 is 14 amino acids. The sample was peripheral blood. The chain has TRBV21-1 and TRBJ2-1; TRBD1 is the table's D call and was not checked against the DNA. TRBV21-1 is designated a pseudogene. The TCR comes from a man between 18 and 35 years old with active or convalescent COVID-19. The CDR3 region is CASSKAQVGNEQFF. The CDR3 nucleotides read TGTGCCAGCAGCAAAGCACAGGTAGGGAATGAGCAGTTCTTC.